This T cell receptor beta chain is from a study of T cells in Graves' hyperthyroidism and ophthalmopathy (dated by TCRdb to about 2019). As for the study more broadly: Peripheral blood was collected at initial diagnosis, before any treatment. TCR V-J signatures able to tell the groups apart were searched for in a discovery cohort of 100 patients, of whom around 43 had Graves' ophthalmopathy and about 55 had stable Graves' hyperthyroidism. In addition, the study compared T-cell repertoires in thyroid tissue and in blood from about 6 Graves' hyperthyroidism patients. An independent validation cohort of under 20 hyperthyroidism patients and 17 patients who later progressed to ophthalmopathy tested prospective prediction of ophthalmopathy. After blood sampling, hyperthyroidism patients were treated with methimazole at a starting dose of 30 mg daily, and ophthalmopathy patients were treated with high-dose intravenous methylprednisolone. The 75 to 100 discovery patients were randomly split 7:3 into training and test sets. The paper reports TCR Vbeta CDR3 sequencing of roughly 140 peripheral blood samples: approximately 41 ophthalmopathy, about 75 hyperthyroidism and around 17 progressor patients. Summary of the overall study and its limitations: A model built on a 13 V-J signature distinguished ophthalmopathy from stable hyperthyroidism, reaching approximately 89% sensitivity and approximately 81% specificity in cross-validation and 80%/75% in testing. No statistical method was used to set the sample size in advance, and investigators knew the group allocation. Most expanded thyroid clonotypes (frequency above 0.001) were also found in blood, which suggests that blood repertoires may mirror thyroid immune responses. During validation, the model predicted progression to ophthalmopathy a median of about 6.5 months ahead of onset, with roughly 65% sensitivity and 72% to 80% specificity.

CDR1 and CDR2 were assigned from the germline V gene as MNHEY and SVGAGI. V is clipped by 2 bases and J by 7 bases, and the sequence between their germline boundaries is 21 bases long. Taken from cysteine to phenylalanine, the CDR3 has 16 residues. Only the CDR3 portion is preserved as DNA: 48 bases, with reading frame beginning at the first base. Stable Graves' hyperthyroidism was defined as the absence of progression to ophthalmopathy over 18 months of follow-up. Hyperthyroidism patients were newly diagnosed, with disease duration under 2 months, and aged 18 to 65 years. Any patient with an uncontrolled infection, another autoimmune disease, pregnancy or lactation was excluded. Diagnoses relied on clinical symptoms, serum thyroxine and TRAb, thyroid ultrasound and orbital computed tomography. PBMCs were isolated from 7.5 to 10 ml of fresh peripheral blood by Ficoll-Paque density gradient centrifugation. Trizol reagent was used to extract total RNA, and RNA quality was then checked on an Agilent 2100 Bioanalyzer.

In its sample, this clonotype was seen a few times. Its antigen remains unidentified. No base quality values were provided; no much bigger clone lies one nucleotide off. The TCR beta CDR3 regions were amplified from the RNA transcripts. For the first round of RT-PCR on the TCR CDR3, the HTBI primer set was used together with the Qiagen OneStep RT-PCR kit. Libraries were constructed in a second round of multiplex PCR, after which size selection and purification were performed. The libraries were sequenced on an Illumina HiSeq2000 using paired-end 100 bp reads. The source study handled its data this way. SOAPnuke was used to process the raw data, removing reads that contained adapters or uncalled bases, had a mean Phred below 15, or lacked an exact match to the constant primer or identifier. High-quality paired reads were merged with COPE v1.2.5, and unique nucleotide sequences were defined as clonotypes. MiTCR v1.1 was used to align clonotypes to the IMGT TRBV, TRBD and TRBJ reference segments. Only V-J combinations with frequency above 0.0001, covering about 99% of repertoires, were analysed. The TCS score was defined as the ratio of F50 (clonal expansion) to E x V (chaos), calculated using BLOSUM62-based TCRdist between CDR3 peptides within each V-J. Welch's t-statistics and random forest reduced around 550 V-J features to under 15, which were used in a naive Bayes classifier (R e1071). TCRdb cleaned the public reads at Q25 with fastp, built clones with MiXCR and kept in-frame beta chains. Identical CDR3 proteins give one entry, which carries the most common genes and DNA. Clone size and V and J calls follow TCRdb, not the original study. The sample table lists some 360,000 distinct CDR3 sequences, 11% to 15% of them with a count of one. The top ten hold 8% to 13% of the sample.

Sample: blood. The TCR sequence derives from a woman aged 60-75 years with Graves' hyperthyroidism. The chain couples TRBV6-5 to TRBJ2-7, and the D gene may be TRBD2, 6 bases matching. The CDR3 in this case is CASSYDMGLHPGEQYF. The base sequence is TGTGCCAGCAGTTACGATATGGGACTGCACCCGGGGGAGCAGTACTTC.